The 4 T cell receptor beta chains reported below all come from one sample, sequenced in a study of identical twins. MiXCR, applied by TCRdb to the 5' RACE reads, yields one record per CDR3 protein. Here the sample spans 200,000 to 300,000 distinct CDR3 sequences, roughly 7% being singletons. This sample also appeared in a second study, on yellow fever vaccine responses in identical twins.

Sequencing input: memory (CD45RO+) T cells sorted from blood. The source of these receptors is a woman aged 18-35 years in good health.

This chain connects TRBV7-8 to TRBJ1-6, with 9 bases aligning to TRBD1. J lost 9 bases, V lost 5 bases, and 11 bases had no gene match. The CDR3 runs to 16 residues. Germline V gene sequence: CDR1 SGHVS, CDR2 FQNEAQ. This CDR3 reads CASSVPGQGTGSPLHF. Here the CDR3 DNA reads TGTGCCAGCAGCGTGCCGGGACAGGGAACGGGTTCACCCCTCCACTTT. The whole variable domain, remainder taken from reference TRBV7-8 and TRBJ1-6, is GAGVSQSPRYKVAKRGQDVALRCDPISGHVSLFWYQQALGQGPEFLTYFQNEAQLDKSGLPSDRFFAERPEGSVSTLKIQRTQQEDSAVYLCASSVPGQGTGSPLHFGNGTRLTVT.

This clonotype was found a few times. The gene calls are TRBV7-9 and TRBJ2-2; D is unresolved. Trimming stripped 2 bases from V and 0 bases from J, with 7 bases between. This CDR3 is 15 amino acids long. From germline, CDR1 is SEHNR and CDR2 FQNEAQ (reference sequence). DNA for the CDR3: TGTGCCAGCAGCTTATCAGGTCCGAACACCGGGGAGCTGTTTTTT. This codes for CASSLSGPNTGELFF.

The V gene is TRBV9, the J gene TRBJ2-3, with TRBD1 identical over 7 bases. The germline V gene has CDR1 SGDLS and CDR2 YYNGEE. This CDR3 spans 15 amino acids. The V segment lost 4 bases and the J segment 7 bases; nucleotides outside the gene matches: 12. CDR3 loop: CASSSTRTGLHTQYF. CDR3 DNA sequence: TGTGCCAGCAGCTCAACTAGGACAGGACTGCATACGCAGTATTTT.

The chain joins TRBV27 to TRBJ2-2; 11 bases fit TRBD2. This CDR3 has 17 amino acids. Germline CDR1 reads MNHEY; CDR2 reads SMNVEV (reference sequence). J gave up 3 bases and V 5 bases, and 8 bases lay outside the gene matches. The CDR3 region is CASSRLAGRFDTGELFF. The CDR3 DNA reads TGTGCCAGCAGTAGACTAGCGGGGAGATTCGACACCGGGGAGCTGTTTTTT.